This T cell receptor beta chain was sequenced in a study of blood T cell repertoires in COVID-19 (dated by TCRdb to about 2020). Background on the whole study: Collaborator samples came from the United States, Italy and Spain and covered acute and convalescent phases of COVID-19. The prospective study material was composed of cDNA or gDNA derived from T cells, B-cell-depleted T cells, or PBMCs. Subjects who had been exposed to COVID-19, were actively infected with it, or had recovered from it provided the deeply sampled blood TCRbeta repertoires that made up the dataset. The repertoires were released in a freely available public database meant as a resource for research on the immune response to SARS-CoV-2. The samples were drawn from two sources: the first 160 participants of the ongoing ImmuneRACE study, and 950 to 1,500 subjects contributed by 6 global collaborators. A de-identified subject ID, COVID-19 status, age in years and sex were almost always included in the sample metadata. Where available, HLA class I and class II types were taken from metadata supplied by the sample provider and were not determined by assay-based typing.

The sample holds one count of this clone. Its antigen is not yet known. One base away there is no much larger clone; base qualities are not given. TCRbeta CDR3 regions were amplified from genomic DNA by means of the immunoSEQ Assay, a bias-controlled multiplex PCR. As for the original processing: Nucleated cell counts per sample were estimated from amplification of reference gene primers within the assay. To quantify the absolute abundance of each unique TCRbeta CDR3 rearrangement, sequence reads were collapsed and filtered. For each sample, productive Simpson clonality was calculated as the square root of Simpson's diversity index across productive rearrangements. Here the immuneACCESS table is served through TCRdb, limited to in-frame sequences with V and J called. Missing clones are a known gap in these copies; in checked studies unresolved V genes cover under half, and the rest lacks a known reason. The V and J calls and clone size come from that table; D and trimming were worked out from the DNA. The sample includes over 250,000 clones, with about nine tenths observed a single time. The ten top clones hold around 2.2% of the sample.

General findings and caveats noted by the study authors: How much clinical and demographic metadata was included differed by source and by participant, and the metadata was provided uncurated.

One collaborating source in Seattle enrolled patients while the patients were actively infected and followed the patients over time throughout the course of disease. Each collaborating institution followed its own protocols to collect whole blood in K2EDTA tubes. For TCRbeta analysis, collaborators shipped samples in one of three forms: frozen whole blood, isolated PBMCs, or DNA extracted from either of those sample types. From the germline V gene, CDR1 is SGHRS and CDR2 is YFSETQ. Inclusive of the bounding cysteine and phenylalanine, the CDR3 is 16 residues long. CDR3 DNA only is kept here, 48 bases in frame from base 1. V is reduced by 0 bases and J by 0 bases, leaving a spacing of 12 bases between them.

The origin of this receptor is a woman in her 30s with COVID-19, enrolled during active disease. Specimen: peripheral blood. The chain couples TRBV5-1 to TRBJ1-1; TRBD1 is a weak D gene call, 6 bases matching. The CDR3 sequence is CASSLVGGPMNTEAFF. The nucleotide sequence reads TGCGCCAGCAGCTTGGTTGGGGGCCCCATGAACACTGAAGCTTTCTTT.